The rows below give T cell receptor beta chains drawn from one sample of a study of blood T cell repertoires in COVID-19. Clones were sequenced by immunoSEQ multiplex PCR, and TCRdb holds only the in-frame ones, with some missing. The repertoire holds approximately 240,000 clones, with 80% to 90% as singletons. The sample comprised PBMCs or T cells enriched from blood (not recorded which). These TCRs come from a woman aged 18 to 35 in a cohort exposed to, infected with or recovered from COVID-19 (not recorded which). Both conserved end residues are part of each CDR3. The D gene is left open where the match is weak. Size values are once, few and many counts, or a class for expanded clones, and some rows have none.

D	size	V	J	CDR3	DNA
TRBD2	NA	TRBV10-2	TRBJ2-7	CASSLTSGYDSYEQYF	TGCGCCAGCAGTCTAACTAGCGGGTACGACTCCTACGAGCAGTACTTC
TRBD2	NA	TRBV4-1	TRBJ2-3	CASSKGLAGGNTDTQYF	TGCGCCAGCAGCAAAGGACTAGCGGGGGGGAACACAGATACGCAGTATTTT
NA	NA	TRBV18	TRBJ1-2	CASSPGRTLNYGYTF	TGTGCCAGCTCACCAGGGAGAACTCTGAACTATGGCTACACCTTC
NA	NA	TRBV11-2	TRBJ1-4	CASSRTGEKLFF	TGTGCCAGCAGCCGCACAGGGGAAAAACTGTTTTTT
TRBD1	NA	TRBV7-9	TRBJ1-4	CASSLGQGRNEKLFF	TGTGCCAGCAGCTTAGGACAGGGGCGTAATGAAAAACTGTTTTTT
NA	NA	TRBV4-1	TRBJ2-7	CASSRRSDPSEQYF	TGCGCCAGCAGCCGAAGGAGCGATCCAAGCGAGCAGTACTTC
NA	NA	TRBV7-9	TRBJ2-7	CASSLGGQRYEQYF	TGTGCCAGCAGCTTAGGAGGACAGCGCTACGAGCAGTACTTC
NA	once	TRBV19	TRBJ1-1	CASSFLQGSAFF	TGTGCCAGTAGTTTTCTACAGGGATCAGCTTTCTTT
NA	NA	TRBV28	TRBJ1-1	CASSLSRGATEAFF	TGTGCCAGCAGTTTAAGCCGGGGGGCCACTGAAGCTTTCTTT
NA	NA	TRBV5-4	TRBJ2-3	CASSPRQAVTDTQYF	TGTGCCAGCAGCCCCCGGCAAGCGGTCACAGATACGCAGTATTTT
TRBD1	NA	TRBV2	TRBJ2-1	CASTSEGTGFSYNEQFF	TGTGCCAGCACCTCAGAAGGGACAGGGTTCTCCTACAATGAGCAGTTCTTC
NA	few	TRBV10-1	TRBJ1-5	CASSEGGNQPQHF	TGCGCCAGCAGTGAGGGGGGGAATCAGCCCCAGCATTTT
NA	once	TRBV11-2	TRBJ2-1	CASSLGRAISSYNEQFF	TGTGCCAGCAGCTTAGGGAGGGCGATAAGCTCCTACAATGAGCAGTTCTTC
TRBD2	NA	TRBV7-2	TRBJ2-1	CASSREGNEQFF	TGTGCCAGCAGCCGGGAGGGGAATGAGCAGTTCTTC
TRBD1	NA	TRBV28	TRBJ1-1	CASSTPDRAKAFF	TGTGCCAGCAGTACCCCGGACAGGGCTAAAGCTTTCTTT
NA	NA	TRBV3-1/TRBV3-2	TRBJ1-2	CASSRRTGGYTF	TGTGCCAGCAGCCGAAGGACGGGAGGCTACACCTTC
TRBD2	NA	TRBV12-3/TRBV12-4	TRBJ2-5	CASRSSGRETQYF	TGTGCCAGCAGATCTAGCGGGAGAGAGACCCAGTACTTC
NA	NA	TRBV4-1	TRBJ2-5	CASSQERRGPIRETQYF	TGCGCCAGCAGCCAAGAAAGGCGGGGGCCGATCCGGGAGACCCAGTACTTC
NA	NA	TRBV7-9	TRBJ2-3	CASSFFVTDTQYF	TGTGCCAGCAGCTTTTTCGTCACAGATACGCAGTATTTT
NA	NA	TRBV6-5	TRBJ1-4	CASSYFLGDEKLFF	TGTGCCAGCAGTTACTTCCTCGGAGATGAAAAACTGTTTTTT
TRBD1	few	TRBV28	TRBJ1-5	CASSSDRGAQHF	TGTGCCAGCAGTTCCGACAGGGGGGCCCAGCATTTT
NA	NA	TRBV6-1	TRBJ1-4	CASSERTGRTNEKLFF	TGTGCCAGCAGTGAAAGAACAGGGAGAACTAATGAAAAACTGTTTTTT
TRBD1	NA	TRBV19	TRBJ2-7	CASSMDRSYEQYF	TGTGCCAGTAGTATGGACAGGTCATACGAGCAGTACTTC
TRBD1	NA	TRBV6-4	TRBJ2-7	CASSGGRDRGPYEQYF	TGTGCCAGCAGTGGGGGTCGGGACAGGGGGCCCTACGAGCAGTACTTC
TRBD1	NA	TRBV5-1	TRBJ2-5	CASGRDSQETQYF	TGCGCCAGCGGCCGGGACAGCCAAGAGACCCAGTACTTC
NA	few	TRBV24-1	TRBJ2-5	CATSDRTGQQTQYF	TGTGCCACCAGTGACCGCACAGGGCAGCAGACCCAGTACTTC
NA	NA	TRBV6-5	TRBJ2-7	CASSYAADYEQYF	TGTGCCAGCAGTTACGCGGCCGACTACGAGCAGTACTTC
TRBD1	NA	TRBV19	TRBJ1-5	CASREDRVGQPQHF	TGTGCCAGTAGGGAGGACAGGGTAGGTCAGCCCCAGCATTTT
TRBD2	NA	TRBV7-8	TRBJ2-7	CASTGPAGGYEQYF	TGTGCCAGCACCGGCCCCGCGGGGGGCTACGAGCAGTACTTC
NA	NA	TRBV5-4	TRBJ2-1	CASTLLGDEQFF	TGTGCCAGCACCCTTCTCGGGGATGAGCAGTTCTTC
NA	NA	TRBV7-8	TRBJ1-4	CASSSAGGNEKLFF	TGTGCCAGCAGCTCAGCGGGCGGGAATGAAAAACTGTTTTTT
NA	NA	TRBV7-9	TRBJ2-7	CASSPLTDSYEQYF	TGTGCCAGCAGCCCCCTAACCGACTCCTACGAGCAGTACTTC
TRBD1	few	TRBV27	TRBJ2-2	CASSWDRANTGELFF	TGTGCCAGCAGCTGGGACAGGGCGAACACCGGGGAGCTGTTTTTT
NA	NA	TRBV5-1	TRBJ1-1	CASSLSGVDTEAFF	TGCGCCAGCAGCTTGTCCGGTGTTGACACTGAAGCTTTCTTT
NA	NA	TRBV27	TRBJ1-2	CASSPLLGGNYGYTF	TGTGCCAGCAGTCCTCTTTTAGGCGGTAACTATGGCTACACCTTC
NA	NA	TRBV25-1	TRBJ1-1	CASSERGLGTEAFF	TGTGCCAGCAGTGAGCGGGGGTTGGGCACTGAAGCTTTCTTT
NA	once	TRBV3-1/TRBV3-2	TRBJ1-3	CASSQVEDTIYF	TGTGCCAGCAGCCAAGTTGAGGACACCATATATTTT
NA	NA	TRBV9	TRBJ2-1	CASSTAGADEQFF	TGTGCCAGCAGCACGGCGGGGGCGGATGAGCAGTTCTTC
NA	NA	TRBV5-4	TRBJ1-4	CATRGLDEKLFF	TGTGCCACTCGCGGGTTGGATGAAAAACTGTTTTTT
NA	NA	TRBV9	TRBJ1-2	CASSVEQGIGYTF	TGTGCCAGCAGCGTAGAACAGGGAATTGGCTACACCTTC
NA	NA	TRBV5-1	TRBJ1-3	CASSTGQPSGNTIYF	TGCGCCAGCAGCACAGGACAGCCCTCTGGAAACACCATATATTTT
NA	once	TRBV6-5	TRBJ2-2	CASSSRVNTGELFF	TGTGCCAGCAGTTCCAGGGTGAACACCGGGGAGCTGTTTTTT
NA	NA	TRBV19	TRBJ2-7	CASMGRETYEQYF	TGTGCCAGTATGGGCCGGGAGACCTACGAGCAGTACTTC
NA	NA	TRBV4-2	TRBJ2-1	CASSQDPGGNEQFF	TGTGCCAGCAGCCAAGACCCCGGGGGAAATGAGCAGTTCTTC
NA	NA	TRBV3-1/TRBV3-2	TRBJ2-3	CASSQRLGQLTDTQYF	TGTGCCAGCAGCCAGAGGCTCGGACAACTCACAGATACGCAGTATTTT
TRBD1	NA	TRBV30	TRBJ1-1	CAWRRQGSRTEAFF	TGTGCCTGGAGAAGACAGGGGAGTAGGACTGAAGCTTTCTTT
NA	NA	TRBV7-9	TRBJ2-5	CASSLNAGAGETQYF	TGTGCCAGCAGCTTAAATGCGGGGGCAGGGGAGACCCAGTACTTC
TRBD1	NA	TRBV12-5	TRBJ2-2	CASGLAYTGGRIGELFF	TGTGCTAGTGGTTTGGCATACACAGGGGGTAGGATCGGGGAGCTGTTTTTT
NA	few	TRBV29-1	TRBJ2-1	CSVDPQESVSQFF	TGCAGCGTTGACCCACAGGAGTCAGTAAGCCAGTTCTTC
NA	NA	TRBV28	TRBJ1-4	CASSLVPPGGGLNEKLFF	TGTGCCAGCAGTTTGGTCCCCCCCGGGGGGGGCCTAAATGAAAAACTGTTTTTT
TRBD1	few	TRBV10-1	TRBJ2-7	CASRESGQGHEQYF	TGCGCCAGCAGGGAATCGGGACAGGGGCACGAGCAGTACTTC
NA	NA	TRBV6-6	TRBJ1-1	CASSYGQQGNTEAFF	TGTGCCAGCAGTTACGGCCAACAGGGGAACACTGAAGCTTTCTTT
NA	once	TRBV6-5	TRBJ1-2	CASIGQNGYTF	TGTGCCAGCATCGGACAGAATGGCTACACCTTC
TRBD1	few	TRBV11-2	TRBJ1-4	CASSLEHRGGEKLFF	TGTGCCAGCAGCTTAGAACACAGGGGCGGTGAAAAACTGTTTTTT
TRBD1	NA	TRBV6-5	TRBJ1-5	CASSPDRGSNQPQHF	TGTGCCAGCAGCCCCGACAGGGGGAGCAATCAGCCCCAGCATTTT
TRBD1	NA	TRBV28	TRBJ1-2	CASSLSFGGGSGYTF	TGTGCCAGCAGTTTATCCTTTGGAGGGGGCTCTGGCTACACCTTC
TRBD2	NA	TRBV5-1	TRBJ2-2	CASSLAGLAGELFF	TGCGCCAGCAGCTTGGCGGGACTAGCCGGGGAGCTGTTTTTT
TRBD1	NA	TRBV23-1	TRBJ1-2	CASSQQGAQYGYTF	TGCGCCAGCAGTCAACAGGGGGCGCAGTATGGCTACACCTTC
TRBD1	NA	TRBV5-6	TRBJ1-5	CASSQNYRGVQPQHF	TGTGCCAGCAGCCAGAATTACAGGGGAGTTCAGCCCCAGCATTTT